This TCR beta chain originates from a study of T cells after yellow fever vaccination. Study details: SMART-Seq v4 Ultra Low Input prepared libraries from low-cell fractions.

Study results and caveats: FACS-sorted repertoires might harbor abundant contaminating clonotypes from the bulk population. Among all clonotypes, a small share was observed in both CD4 and CD8 compartments.

This clonotype was counted ten times or more. Its specificity is unknown. CDR3 size: 14 residues. Trimming pared 4 bases from V and 2 bases from J, leaving 10 bases between. Germline V gives CDR1 WNHNN, CDR2 SYGVQD (reference sequence). The 5'RACE template-switching step produced TCR cDNA and added a universal primer site and UMIs. TCRdb re-derived calls from the 5' RACE reads in MiXCR, one entry per CDR3 protein. The repertoire consists of 250,000 or so distinct CDR3 sequences, with 6.5% to 8.5% occurring once and the leading ten covering around 0.9%. The chain links TRBV10-1 to TRBJ2-3; no clear D. The sample consisted of CD4+ T cells sorted from PBMCs, taken 15 days after the yellow fever booster vaccination. This TCR came from a man aged 30-40 years who received the YFV17D yellow fever vaccine. Here the CDR3 DNA reads TGCGCCAGCAGTGTGGAACTACACACAGATACGCAGTATTTT. This gives the protein CASSVELHTDTQYF.